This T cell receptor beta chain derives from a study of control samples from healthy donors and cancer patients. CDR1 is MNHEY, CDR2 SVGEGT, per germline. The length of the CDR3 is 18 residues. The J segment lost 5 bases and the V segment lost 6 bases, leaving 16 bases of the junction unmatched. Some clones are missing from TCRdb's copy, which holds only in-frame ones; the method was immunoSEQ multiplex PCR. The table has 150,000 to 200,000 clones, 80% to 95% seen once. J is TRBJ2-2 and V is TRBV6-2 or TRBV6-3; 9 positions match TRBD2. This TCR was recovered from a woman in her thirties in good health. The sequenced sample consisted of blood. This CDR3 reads CASSPFFLAGEGTGELFF. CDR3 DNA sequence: TGTGCCAGCAGCCCTTTTTTTTTAGCGGGAGAGGGGACCGGGGAGCTGTTTTTT.